One and the same sample provided the 5 T cell receptor beta chains below, sequenced in a study of Graves' ophthalmopathy and Graves' hyperthyroidism. The sequenced template was RNA, covering the TCR beta CDR3 region. Investigators did first-round RT-PCR with HTBI primers, then second-round multiplex PCR. In TCRdb, the multiplex PCR reads were re-called with MiXCR into one record per CDR3 protein. The sample lists hundreds of thousands of distinct CDR3 sequences, 45% occurring once. Input material: peripheral blood. The receptors here all came from an adult man with Graves' ophthalmopathy.

The genes are TRBV10-3 and TRBJ2-7; no clear D gene. Trimming stripped 6 bases from V and 6 bases from J, with 12 bases between. This CDR3 contains 12 residues. Germline assignment: CDR1 ENHRY and CDR2 SYGVKD. This CDR3 is CAISTVSLEQYF. The CDR3 DNA is TGTGCCATCAGCACAGTCAGCCTCGAGCAGTACTTC.

The chain couples TRBV10-2 to TRBJ1-4, with TRBD1 matching over 9 bases. This CDR3 comprises 12 residues. Germline V gene data show CDR1 as WSHSY and CDR2 as SAAADI. V lost 6 bases to trimming and J lost 7 bases; unmatched junction nucleotides: 0. CDR3 amino acids: CASRTGGEKLFF. CDR3 bases: TGCGCCAGCAGGACAGGGGGTGAAAAACTGTTTTTT.

This clonotype was observed a handful of times. This chain joins TRBV29-1 and TRBJ1-6, with D possibly TRBD1 on 6 matching bases. The length of the CDR3 is 14 residues. The germline gives CDR1 SQVTM, CDR2 ANQGSEA. Trimming removed 5 bases at V and 0 bases at J, with 8 bases between. CDR3 DNA sequence: TGCAGCGTTTCGACAGGCTCCTATAATTCACCCCTCCACTTT. Its protein product is CSVSTGSYNSPLHF.

Notes on this clonotype: At one end, the junction sequence differs from germline, possibly due to a read error. The rearrangement links TRBV10-2 to TRBJ2-5; 7 bases are shared with TRBD2. Germline-derived CDR1 and CDR2 are WSHSY and SAAADI. The CDR3 sequence is 14 residues long. The CDR3 region has the DNA TGTGCCAGCAGCCCGGCGACTAGCCGAGAGACCCAGTACTTC. This gives the protein CASSPATSRETQYF.

The V and J genes are TRBV7-3 and TRBJ2-3; 7 nucleotides agree with TRBD2. The CDR3 runs 12 residues. V was pared by 4 bases and J by 5 bases, with 0 bases of the junction left unmatched. The V gene's germline CDR1 is SGHTA and CDR2 FQGTGA. CDR3 sequence: CASSWGGDTQYF. The CDR3 nucleotides read TGTGCCAGCAGCTGGGGGGGAGATACGCAGTATTTT.